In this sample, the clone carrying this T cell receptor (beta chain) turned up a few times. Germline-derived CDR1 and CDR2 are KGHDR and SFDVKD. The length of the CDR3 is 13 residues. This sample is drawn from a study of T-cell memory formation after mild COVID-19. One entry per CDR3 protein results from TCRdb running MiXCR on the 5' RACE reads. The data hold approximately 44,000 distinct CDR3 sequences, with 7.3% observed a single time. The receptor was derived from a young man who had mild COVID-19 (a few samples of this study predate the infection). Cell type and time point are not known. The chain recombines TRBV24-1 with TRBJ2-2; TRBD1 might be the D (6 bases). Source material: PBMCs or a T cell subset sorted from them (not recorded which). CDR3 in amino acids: CETKTGITGELFF. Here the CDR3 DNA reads TGTGAAACTAAAACAGGGATCACCGGGGAGCTGTTTTTT.